Listed here are 30 T cell receptor beta chains from one sample, sequenced in a study of cytomegalovirus exposure and HLA in healthy donors. The PCR contained 60 Vbeta and 13 Jbeta primers. Sequencing was performed with immunoSEQ multiplex PCR; in TCRdb, only in-frame clones are kept and a portion is missing. Of some 150,000 clones listed, about 82% are singletons. The sequenced material came from PBMCs. These TCRs come from a woman younger than 30 in good health and CMV-seronegative.

CDR3 nucleotides: TGTGCCAGCAGTTTGGATGGGACAGGCCCACCCTCTGGAAACACCATATATTTT. This sequence encodes CASSLDGTGPPSGNTIYF. The gene calls are TRBV28 and TRBJ1-3; 8 bases agree with TRBD1. This CDR3 region has 18 residues. The germline V gene has CDR1 MDHEN and CDR2 SYDVKM. V shed 3 bases, J shed 0 bases, and the junction held 10 bases outside the gene matches.

The V and J genes are TRBV5-6 and TRBJ2-7; 7 bases agree with TRBD2. V was clipped by 5 bases and J by 1 base; unmatched bases: 6. The CDR3 spans 14 residues. Germline V lookup: CDR1 SGHDT, CDR2 YYEEEE. As DNA, the CDR3 is TGTGCCAGCAGTGCCGGACTAGTGTCCTACGAGCAGTACTTC. It specifies CASSAGLVSYEQYF.

This clone was detected only a few times. The rearrangement joins TRBV7-8 to TRBJ2-7; the match to TRBD1 covers 9 bases. The germline CDR1 and CDR2 sequences are SGHVS and FQNEAQ. There are 13 residues in the CDR3. The J segment lost 4 bases and the V segment lost 5 bases, leaving 3 bases of the junction unmatched. CDR3 protein: CASSPGTGYEQYF. CDR3 in DNA: TGTGCCAGCAGCCCCGGGACAGGGTACGAGCAGTACTTC.

V and J are TRBV4-1 and TRBJ2-2, with TRBD2 identical over 7 bases. This CDR3 region has 22 residues. CDR1 and CDR2 (germline): MGHRA, YSYEKL. Trimming removed 0 bases from V and 1 base from J; junction bases left unmatched: 20. This chain's CDR3 is CASSQDPLRGTGPSGNTGELFF. In DNA, the CDR3 is TGCGCCAGCAGCCAAGACCCCCTCAGAGGGACGGGGCCTAGCGGGAACACCGGGGAGCTGTTTTTT.

The chain recombines TRBV6-1 with TRBJ2-1; 8 nucleotides line up with TRBD1. V was pared by 4 bases and J by 2 bases, with 10 bases of the junction left unmatched. The CDR3 has 17 amino acids. Germline V gives CDR1 MNHNS, CDR2 SASEGT. The CDR3 DNA follows: TGTGCCAGCAGTGTTTCACAGGGGGGCCCGACCTACAATGAGCAGTTCTTC. Protein sequence: CASSVSQGGPTYNEQFF.

This clone was seen a few times. The chain recombines TRBV6-4 with TRBJ2-3; 10 positions agree with TRBD2. Germline V CDR1 and CDR2: MRHNA, SNTAGT. Losses at the gene ends were 8 bases for V and 1 base for J; bases not matched to a gene: 0. The CDR3 extends over 13 amino acids. This chain's CDR3 is CASGTSGTDTQYF. The CDR3 bases are TGTGCCAGCGGGACTAGCGGCACAGATACGCAGTATTTT.

The chain joins TRBV12-1 to TRBJ2-7; the table's D call TRBD1 went unverified against the DNA. TRBV12-1 is tagged as a pseudogene. The CDR3 spans 15 residues. Written as DNA, the CDR3 is TGTGCCAGCAGCTGTTACAGGGTTACCCCTTACGAGCAGTACTTC. As protein: CASSCYRVTPYEQYF.

The CDR3 is CASSLGGLGGSSYEQYF. The CDR3 DNA reads TGTGCCAGCAGCCTAGGCGGGCTGGGCGGGTCTTCCTACGAGCAGTACTTC. V gene TRBV7-2 combines with J gene TRBJ2-7; D possibly corresponds to TRBD2 (5 bases). In germline, CDR1 is SGHTA, CDR2 FQGNSA. The CDR3 runs to 17 residues. Trimming removed 5 bases from V and 1 base from J, with 21 bases in between.

V is TRBV2 and J is TRBJ2-4, with 10 bases aligning to TRBD1. The germline V gene encodes CDR1 SNHLY and CDR2 FYNNEI. J was trimmed by 4 bases and V by 4 bases; bases with no gene match: 1. The CDR3 extends over 14 amino acids. CDR3 region: CASSGDRGKNIQYF. CDR3 bases: TGTGCCAGCAGTGGGGACAGGGGAAAAAACATTCAGTACTTC. The full variable domain, rest sourced from reference TRBV2 and TRBJ2-4, is EPEVTQTPSHQVTQMGQEVILRCVPISNHLYFYWYRQILGQKVEFLVSFYNNEISEKSEIFDDQFSVERPDGSNFTLKIRSTKLEDSAMYFCASSGDRGKNIQYFGAGTRLSVL.

The chain combines TRBV7-6 with TRBJ2-2; D may be TRBD1 (6 bases). Germline assignment: CDR1 SGHVS and CDR2 FNYEAQ. V was cut by 2 bases and J by 5 bases, with 15 bases left in between. The CDR3 is 16 residues long. The CDR3 is CASSLQQGSLTGELFF. The CDR3 nucleotides read TGTGCCAGCAGCTTACAACAGGGCTCCCTAACCGGGGAGCTGTTTTTT.

This sequence joins TRBV19 and TRBJ2-1; TRBD2 matches 9 bases. Germline CDR1 and CDR2: LNHDA and SQIVND (reference sequence). The trim removed 3 bases at V and 9 bases at J, leaving 3 bases unmatched. The CDR3 is 13 residues long. As DNA, the CDR3 is TGTGCCAGTAGTATGGGACTAGCTGGTGAGCAGTTCTTC. Protein product: CASSMGLAGEQFF.

This rearrangement joins TRBV10-2 to TRBJ2-3, with TRBD2 matching 11 bases. Per the germline V gene, CDR1 is WSHSY and CDR2 is SAAADI. This CDR3 is 16 amino acids long. The V gene end was trimmed by 5 bases and the J gene end by 1 base; junction bases not matched to a gene: 5. The CDR3 bases are TGCGCCAGCAGTAAGGGACTAGCGGACCGCACAGATACGCAGTATTTT. It specifies CASSKGLADRTDTQYF.

This clone was picked up one time. The genes are TRBV5-4 and TRBJ2-7; 12 positions agree with TRBD2. Germline values: CDR1 SGHNT, CDR2 YYREEE (reference sequence). The J segment lost 5 bases and the V segment lost 2 bases, leaving 8 bases of the junction unmatched. There are 16 residues in the CDR3. CDR3 DNA sequence: TGTGCCAGCAGCTTTACTAGCGGGAGGATCGACAACGAGCAGTACTTC. Translation: CASSFTSGRIDNEQYF.

This chain links TRBV10-1 with TRBJ2-3, with TRBD1 identical over 9 bases. Unmatched junction bases numbered 2, after V lost 7 bases and J lost 3 bases. Germline V gene lookup returns CDR1 WNHNN and CDR2 SYGVQD (reference sequence). The CDR3 has 13 residues. This CDR3 reads CASIGQGTDTQYF. The DNA for the CDR3 is TGCGCCAGCATAGGACAGGGGACAGATACGCAGTATTTT.

This chain links TRBV5-6 with TRBJ2-1; 11 bases map to TRBD2. The J segment lost 9 bases and the V segment lost 6 bases, leaving 8 bases of the junction unmatched. CDR3 size: 14 residues. In germline, CDR1 is SGHDT, CDR2 YYEEEE. The CDR3 spells CASTLAGGSGEQFF. The CDR3 nucleotides are TGTGCCAGCACCTTAGCGGGAGGGTCGGGTGAGCAGTTCTTC.

The chain joins TRBV9 to TRBJ2-3; tentative D call: TRBD1 (6 bases). With 5 bases removed from V and 6 bases from J, the gap between germline ends came to 10 bases. Germline CDR1 reads SGDLS; CDR2 reads YYNGEE. CDR3 length: 12 residues. The CDR3 loop reads CASSGGADTQYF. The CDR3 bases are TGTGCCAGCAGTGGGGGCGCGGATACGCAGTATTTT.

The CDR3 sequence is CASSLRERPLYNEQFF. The CDR3 DNA reads TGTGCCAGCAGCCTGCGCGAGCGACCCCTCTACAATGAGCAGTTCTTC. This sequence joins TRBV5-6 and TRBJ2-1; no definite D call. V gave up 4 bases and J gave up 3 bases, with 17 bases separating them. This CDR3 has 16 amino acids. The germline CDR1 and CDR2 sequences are SGHDT and YYEEEE.

This rearrangement joins TRBV2 to TRBJ2-2, with 14 nucleotides matching TRBD2. The CDR3 has 16 amino acids. V shed 6 bases, J shed 6 bases, and the junction held 6 bases outside the gene matches. CDR1 and CDR2 from the germline V gene are SNHLY and FYNNEI. The CDR3 DNA reads TGTGCCAGCAGCACGACTAGCGGGAGGGCCTCCGGGGAGCTGTTTTTT. Translation gives CASSTTSGRASGELFF.

This clone has just a few counts. The chain couples TRBV6-5 to TRBJ1-4; D is ambiguous. The CDR3 is made up of 13 amino acids. Germline V CDR1 and CDR2: MNHEY, SVGAGI. Trimming removed 0 bases at V and 6 bases at J, with 5 bases between. CDR3 sequence: CASSYSGYEKLFF. DNA of the CDR3: TGTGCCAGCAGTTACTCGGGCTATGAAAAACTGTTTTTT.

The genes are TRBV7-3 and TRBJ2-1; D remains ambiguous. The CDR3 covers 13 residues. Germline lookup yields CDR1 SGHTA and CDR2 FQGTGA. The V gene lost 1 base and the J gene lost 8 bases, with 9 bases spanning the gap. CDR3 amino acids: CASSLIRGDEQFF. The CDR3 nucleotides are TGTGCCAGCAGCTTAATCCGAGGCGATGAGCAGTTCTTC.

The genes are TRBV2 and TRBJ1-4; 9 bases map to TRBD1. V was pared by 4 bases and J by 8 bases, with 5 bases of the junction left unmatched. Germline V lookup: CDR1 SNHLY, CDR2 FYNNEI. CDR3 length: 14 amino acids. The CDR3, as DNA: TGTGCCAGCAGTGGGAGGACAGGGGAGGAAAAACTGTTTTTT. As protein: CASSGRTGEEKLFF.

This sequence joins TRBV18 and TRBJ1-5; D is possibly TRBD1 (5 bases). This CDR3 spans 14 amino acids. The V end lost 3 bases, the J end lost 5 bases, and 11 bases lay between the germline ends. Germline values: CDR1 KGHSH, CDR2 LQKENI. The CDR3 spells CASSPAGGYQPQHF. Here the CDR3 DNA reads TGTGCCAGCTCACCGGCCGGGGGATATCAGCCCCAGCATTTT. The full variable domain, with the rest looked up from reference TRBV18 and TRBJ1-5, is NAGVMQNPRHLVRRRGQEARLRCSPMKGHSHVYWYRQLPEEGLKFMVYLQKENIIDESGMPKERFSAEFPKEGPSILRIQQVVRGDSAAYFCASSPAGGYQPQHFGDGTRLSIL.

The chain has TRBV28 and TRBJ1-5; perhaps TRBD1 as D (6 bases). Germline assignment: CDR1 MDHEN and CDR2 SYDVKM. The CDR3 is 17 residues long. V lost 7 bases and J 3 bases, leaving 22 bases between the germline ends. The CDR3 DNA reads TGTGCCAGCAACACCCCCGGGACATCTGCGAACAATCAGCCCCAGCATTTT. This sequence encodes CASNTPGTSANNQPQHF.

This chain connects TRBV6-1 to TRBJ2-7, with a possible D match to TRBD2 (5 bases). Germline V gene data show CDR1 as MNHNS and CDR2 as SASEGT. The V gene lost 5 bases and the J gene lost 1 base, with 9 bases spanning the gap. CDR3 length: 13 residues. The CDR3 loop reads CASSPPGSYEQYF. DNA of the CDR3: TGTGCCAGCAGTCCTCCGGGGTCCTACGAGCAGTACTTC.

The chain couples TRBV29-1 to TRBJ2-1; D might be TRBD2 (5 bases). This CDR3 spans 14 amino acids. Germline CDR1 and CDR2: SQVTM and ANQGSEA. The ends were cut back, 6 bases at V and 0 bases at J, with 12 bases in the middle. Here the CDR3 DNA reads TGCAGCGTCAAAAGCGGCCTCTCCTACAATGAGCAGTTCTTC. Translated, it gives CSVKSGLSYNEQFF.

The chain joins TRBV28 to TRBJ2-3; 10 bases align to TRBD2. The CDR3 consists of 16 residues. The germline CDR1 and CDR2 sequences are MDHEN and SYDVKM. J lost 0 bases, V lost 2 bases, and 2 bases had no gene match. Here the CDR3 DNA reads TGTGCCAGCAGTTTACTAGCGGGAGAGAGCACAGATACGCAGTATTTT. It is translated as CASSLLAGESTDTQYF.

This clone has a single count. The chain has TRBV5-5 and TRBJ2-1; 7 bases fit TRBD1. The trim removed 4 bases at V and 13 bases at J, leaving 17 bases unmatched. The CDR3 spans 15 residues. Germline CDR1 and CDR2: SGHKS and YYEKEE (reference sequence). CDR3 region: CASSPYLGAEGAQFF. The DNA of the CDR3 is TGTGCCAGCAGCCCATACTTGGGCGCTGAGGGGGCACAGTTCTTC.

Remarks on this clone: The same CDR3 also results from other DNA sequences found in this sample. The chain joins TRBV5-1 to TRBJ2-5; the D is unclear. V lost 0 bases and J lost 4, with 7 bases in between. In germline, CDR1 is SGHRS, CDR2 YFSETQ. The CDR3 contains 13 residues. The CDR3 protein is CASSLGGRETQYF. CDR3 nucleotides: TGCGCCAGCAGCTTGGGAGGAAGAGAGACCCAGTACTTC.

CDR3 protein: CASRPTGWSYGYTF. Here the CDR3 DNA reads TGTGCCAGCAGGCCGACAGGGTGGAGCTATGGCTACACCTTC. This chain uses TRBV28 with TRBJ1-2, with TRBD1 matching 7 bases. Unmatched junction bases numbered 8, after V lost 6 bases and J lost 4 bases. The CDR3 is 14 residues long. Germline V CDR1 and CDR2: MDHEN, SYDVKM.

This clone was found a few times. The rearrangement links TRBV7-9 to TRBJ1-5, with D perhaps TRBD1 (6 bases). V was shortened by 4 bases and J by 4 bases, with 8 bases between the two germline ends. CDR1 and CDR2 (germline): SEHNR, FQNEAQ (reference sequence). This CDR3 is 13 amino acids long. The CDR3 region is CASSYTGNQPQHF. The CDR3 DNA sequence: TGTGCCAGCAGCTACACAGGGAATCAGCCCCAGCATTTT.